Each of the 14 T cell receptor beta chains below was sequenced from the same sample in a study of beta chain features in type 1 diabetes. These receptors have no identified antigens. The isolated RNA, all of it, was reverse transcribed, so expressed TCRB transcripts were what got sequenced. TCRdb's table, derived via immunoSEQ multiplex PCR, lists solely in-frame clones and lacks some. The profile shows roughly 300,000 clones, around an eighth of them singletons. Whole-study results and caveats: Type 1 diabetes patients showed a moderate but significant shortening of TCRB CDR3s in all four CD4+ subsets.

Material: naive CD4+ T cells from blood. The receptors were gathered from a young man with type 1 diabetes.

The rearrangement links TRBV11-2 to TRBJ2-1, with TRBD2 identical over 9 bases. The CDR3 loop spans 17 amino acids. Trimming at V came to 1 base and at J to 2 bases, leaving 6 bases not matched to a gene. Germline CDR1 SGHAT, CDR2 FQNNGV. The CDR3 DNA reads TGTGCCAGCAGCTTAGCCGGCGGCGGGAGGGCCTACAATGAGCAGTTCTTC. This codes for CASSLAGGGRAYNEQFF.

This chain links TRBV18 with TRBJ2-7; TRBD2 aligns across 13 bases. Germline CDR1 KGHSH, CDR2 LQKENI. This CDR3 is built from 15 residues. The junction had 3 bases not matched to a gene; V was cut back by 2 bases and J by 5 bases. CDR3 sequence (DNA): TGTGCCAGCTCACCAGGGACTAGCGGGACCCACGAGCAGTACTTC. Translating gives CASSPGTSGTHEQYF. Variable domain in full (rest from reference TRBV18 and TRBJ2-7): NAGVMQNPRHLVRRRGQEARLRCSPMKGHSHVYWYRQLPEEGLKFMVYLQKENIIDESGMPKERFSAEFPKEGPSILRIQQVVRGDSAAYFCASSPGTSGTHEQYFGPGTRLTVT.

The J gene is TRBJ2-3, the V gene TRBV28; maybe TRBD2 (5 bases). Germline V CDR1 and CDR2: MDHEN, SYDVKM. This CDR3 has 15 residues. Trimming took 4 bases from V and 5 from J, leaving 16 bases between them. For the CDR3, the DNA is TGTGCCAGCAGTTCCGGGGTAGTGGGTCGAGATACGCAGTATTTT. It is translated as CASSSGVVGRDTQYF. Full variable domain (rest looked up from reference TRBV28 and TRBJ2-3): DVKVTQSSRYLVKRTGEKVFLECVQDMDHENMFWYRQDPGLGLRLIYFSYDVKMKEKGDIPEGYSVSREKKERFSLILESASTNQTSMYLCASSSGVVGRDTQYFGPGTRLTVL.

The chain has TRBV27 and TRBJ1-5; 7 bases are shared with TRBD1. Per germline, CDR1 MNHEY and CDR2 SMNVEV (reference sequence). V was clipped by 0 bases and J by 5 bases; unmatched bases: 1. The length of the CDR3 is 14 residues. CDR3 coding DNA: TGTGCCAGCAGTTTATCACAGGGGTATCAGCCCCAGCATTTT. Translation gives CASSLSQGYQPQHF.

A few counts support this clone. This chain links TRBV28 with TRBJ2-5; D is undetermined. Germline V gene data show CDR1 as MDHEN and CDR2 as SYDVKM. This CDR3 comprises 14 residues. The germline V and J ends were trimmed by 5 bases and 2 bases, with 12 bases remaining between them. The CDR3 loop is CASSMSDGQETQYF. The CDR3 nucleotides read TGTGCCAGCAGTATGTCCGACGGGCAAGAGACCCAGTACTTC. The full variable domain, with the rest looked up from reference TRBV28 and TRBJ2-5, is DVKVTQSSRYLVKRTGEKVFLECVQDMDHENMFWYRQDPGLGLRLIYFSYDVKMKEKGDIPEGYSVSREKKERFSLILESASTNQTSMYLCASSMSDGQETQYFGPGTRLLVL.

This sequence joins TRBV5-1 and TRBJ1-1; no clear D gene. Per germline, CDR1 SGHRS and CDR2 YFSETQ. V was pared by 2 bases and J by 1 base, with 6 bases between. The CDR3 covers 13 residues. CDR3 amino acids: CASSFRGNTEAFF. In nucleotides, the CDR3 is TGCGCCAGCAGCTTCCGGGGGAACACTGAAGCTTTCTTT.

Regarding this clone: Other DNA variants within this sample encode the same CDR3. The rearrangement uses TRBV18 and TRBJ2-2, with D maybe TRBD1 (6 bases). The CDR3 extends over 14 amino acids. Between the trimmed V and J ends, which lost 6 bases and 1 base, there was a span of 9 bases. Germline V CDR1 and CDR2: KGHSH, LQKENI. The CDR3 sequence: CASSPGQNTGELFF. CDR3 sequence (DNA): TGTGCCAGCTCGCCGGGACAGAACACCGGGGAGCTGTTTTTT.

The rearrangement uses TRBV18 and TRBJ1-5; tentatively, D is TRBD1 (6 bases). Trimming removed 6 bases at V and 1 base at J, with 10 bases between. This CDR3 has 14 residues. Germline CDR1 reads KGHSH; CDR2 reads LQKENI. The CDR3 coding sequence is TGTGCCAGCTCCCAGGGGATAAGCAATCAGCCCCAGCATTTT. This gives the protein CASSQGISNQPQHF.

This clone was picked up a small number of times. CDR3 coding DNA: TGCGCCAGCACAATAGACAGGCAAGAGACCCAGTACTTC. Translation gives CASTIDRQETQYF. The chain links TRBV5-1 to TRBJ2-5; D might be TRBD1 (6 bases). In germline, CDR1 is SGHRS, CDR2 YFSETQ. With 6 bases removed from V and 2 bases from J, the gap between germline ends came to 11 bases. This CDR3 has 13 residues.

This clone was recorded a few times. The chain recombines TRBV28 with TRBJ1-2; TRBD1 agrees at 7 bases. V shed 7 bases and J 6 bases; nucleotides not matched to a gene: 14. In germline, CDR1 is MDHEN, CDR2 SYDVKM. This CDR3 has 15 residues. CDR3 sequence (DNA): TGTGCCAGCACCCTTCTGGGTTACAGGGGAAATGGCTACACCTTC. Amino acids: CASTLLGYRGNGYTF.

V gene TRBV6-1 combines with J gene TRBJ1-1; D call uncertain. The V gene lost 8 bases and the J gene lost 1 base, with 11 bases spanning the gap. The length of the CDR3 is 13 residues. The germline gives CDR1 MNHNS, CDR2 SASEGT. CDR3 DNA: TGTGCCAGCCTCTTAACACCGAACACTGAAGCTTTCTTT. Protein sequence: CASLLTPNTEAFF.

This clone has a handful of counts. The J gene is TRBJ2-1, the V gene TRBV21-1; no check of the table's D call, TRBD2, against the DNA was made. TRBV21-1 is listed as a pseudogene. The CDR3 contains 19 residues. The CDR3 region has the DNA TGTGCCAGCAGCAGCCTCGGGGGGCTAGCGGGAGGGCGGAACAATGAGCAGTTCTTC. It codes for CASSSLGGLAGGRNNEQFF.

The CDR3 DNA reads TGTGCCTGGAATTTTGGGGCGGACGTTGAAGCTTTCTTT. It encodes CAWNFGADVEAFF. V usage is TRBV30 and J usage is TRBJ1-1; D is perhaps TRBD1 (5 bases). Germline CDR1 and CDR2: GTSNPN and SVGIG (reference sequence). The CDR3 is made up of 13 amino acids. The V end lost 4 bases, the J end lost 7 bases, and 16 bases lay between the germline ends.

V usage is TRBV15 and J usage is TRBJ2-5; possibly TRBD1 for D (5 bases). CDR1 is LNHNV and CDR2 is YYDKDF in the germline V gene (reference sequence). Trimming left V 5 bases short and J 4 bases short, with 14 bases between. The CDR3 has 14 amino acids. The CDR3 DNA is TGTGCCACCAGCGTTCCCAGGGATGGAGAGACCCAGTACTTC. Amino acids: CATSVPRDGETQYF. Filled out from reference TRBV15 and TRBJ2-5, the complete variable domain reads DAMVIQNPRYQVTQFGKPVTLSCSQTLNHNVMYWYQQKSSQAPKLLFHYYDKDFNNEADTPDNFQSRRPNTSFCFLDIRSPGLGDTAMYLCATSVPRDGETQYFGPGTRLLVL.